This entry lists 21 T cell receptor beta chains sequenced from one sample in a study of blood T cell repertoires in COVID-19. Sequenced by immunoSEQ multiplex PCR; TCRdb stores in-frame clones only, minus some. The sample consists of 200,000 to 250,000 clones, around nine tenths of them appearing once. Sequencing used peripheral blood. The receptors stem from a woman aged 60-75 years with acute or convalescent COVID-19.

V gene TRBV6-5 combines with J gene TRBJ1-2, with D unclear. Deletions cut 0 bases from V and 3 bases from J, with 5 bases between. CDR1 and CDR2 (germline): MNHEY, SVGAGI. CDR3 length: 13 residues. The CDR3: CASSYSPDYGYTF. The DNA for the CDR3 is TGTGCCAGCAGTTACTCTCCAGACTATGGCTACACCTTC.

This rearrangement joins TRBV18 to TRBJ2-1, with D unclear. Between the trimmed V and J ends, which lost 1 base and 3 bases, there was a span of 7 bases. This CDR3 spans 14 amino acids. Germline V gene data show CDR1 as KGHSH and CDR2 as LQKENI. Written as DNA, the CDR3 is TGTGCCAGCTCACCACGCGGAGTCTACAATGAGCAGTTCTTC. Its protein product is CASSPRGVYNEQFF. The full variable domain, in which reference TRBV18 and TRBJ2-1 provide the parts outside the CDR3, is NAGVMQNPRHLVRRRGQEARLRCSPMKGHSHVYWYRQLPEEGLKFMVYLQKENIIDESGMPKERFSAEFPKEGPSILRIQQVVRGDSAAYFCASSPRGVYNEQFFGPGTRLTVL.

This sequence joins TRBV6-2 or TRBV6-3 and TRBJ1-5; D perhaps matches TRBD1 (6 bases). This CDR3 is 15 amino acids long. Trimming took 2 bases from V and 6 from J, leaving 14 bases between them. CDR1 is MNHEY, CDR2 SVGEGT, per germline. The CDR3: CASSYAGAGSQPQHF. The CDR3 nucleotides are TGTGCCAGCAGTTACGCAGGGGCGGGTAGTCAGCCCCAGCATTTT.

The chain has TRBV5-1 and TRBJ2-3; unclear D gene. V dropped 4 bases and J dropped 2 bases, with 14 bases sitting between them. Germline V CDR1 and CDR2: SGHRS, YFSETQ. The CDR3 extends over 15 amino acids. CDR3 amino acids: CASSPDSSSTDTQYF. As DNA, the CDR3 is TGCGCCAGCAGCCCCGACTCAAGCTCCACAGATACGCAGTATTTT.

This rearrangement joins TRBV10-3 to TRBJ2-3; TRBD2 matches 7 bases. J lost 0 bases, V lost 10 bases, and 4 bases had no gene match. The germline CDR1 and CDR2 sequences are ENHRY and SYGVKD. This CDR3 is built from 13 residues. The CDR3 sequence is CATSSGSTDTQYF. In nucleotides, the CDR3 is TGTGCCACGTCTAGCGGTAGCACAGATACGCAGTATTTT.

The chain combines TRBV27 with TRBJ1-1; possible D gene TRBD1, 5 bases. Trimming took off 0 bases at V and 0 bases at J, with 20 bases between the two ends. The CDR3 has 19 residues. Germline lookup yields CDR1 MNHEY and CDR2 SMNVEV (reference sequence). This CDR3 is CASSLSKSLGRGMNTEAFF. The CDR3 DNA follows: TGTGCCAGCAGTTTATCGAAATCCTTGGGGCGGGGTATGAACACTGAAGCTTTCTTT.

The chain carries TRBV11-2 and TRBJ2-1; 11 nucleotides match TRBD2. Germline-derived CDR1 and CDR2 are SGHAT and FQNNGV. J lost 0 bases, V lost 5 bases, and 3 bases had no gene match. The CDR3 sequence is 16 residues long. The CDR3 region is CASSMTSGVSYNEQFF. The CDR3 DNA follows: TGTGCCAGCAGCATGACTAGCGGGGTCTCCTACAATGAGCAGTTCTTC.

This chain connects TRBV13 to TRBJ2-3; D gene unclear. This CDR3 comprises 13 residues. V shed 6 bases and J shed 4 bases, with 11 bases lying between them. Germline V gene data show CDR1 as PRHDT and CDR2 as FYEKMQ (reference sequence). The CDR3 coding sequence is TGTGCCAGCAGACCACGCTGGCCAGATACGCAGTATTTT. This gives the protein CASRPRWPDTQYF.

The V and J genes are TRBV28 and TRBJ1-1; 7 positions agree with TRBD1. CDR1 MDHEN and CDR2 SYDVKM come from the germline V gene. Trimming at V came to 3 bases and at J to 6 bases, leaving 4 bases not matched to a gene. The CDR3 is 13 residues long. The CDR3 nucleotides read TGTGCCAGCAGTTTCCCGACAGGGCCTGAAGCTTTCTTT. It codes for CASSFPTGPEAFF.

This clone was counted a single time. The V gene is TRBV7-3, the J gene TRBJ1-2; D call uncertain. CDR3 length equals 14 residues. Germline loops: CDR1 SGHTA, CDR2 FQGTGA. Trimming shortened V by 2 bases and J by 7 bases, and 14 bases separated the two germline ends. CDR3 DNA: TGTGCCAGCAGCTTAGAAGGCGGGCGGGGTGGCTACACCTTC. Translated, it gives CASSLEGGRGGYTF.

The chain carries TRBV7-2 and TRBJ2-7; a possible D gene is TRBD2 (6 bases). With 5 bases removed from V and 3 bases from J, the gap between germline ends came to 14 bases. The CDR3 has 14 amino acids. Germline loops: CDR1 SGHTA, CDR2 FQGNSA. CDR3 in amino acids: CASSQGLKFYEQYF. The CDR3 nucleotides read TGTGCCAGCAGCCAGGGACTGAAGTTCTACGAGCAGTACTTC.

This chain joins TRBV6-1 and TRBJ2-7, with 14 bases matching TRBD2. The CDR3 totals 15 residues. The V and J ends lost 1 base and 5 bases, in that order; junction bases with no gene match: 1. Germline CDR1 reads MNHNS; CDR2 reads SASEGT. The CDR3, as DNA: TGTGCCAGCAGTGAAGGACTAGCGGGAGGGAACGAGCAGTACTTC. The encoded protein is CASSEGLAGGNEQYF.

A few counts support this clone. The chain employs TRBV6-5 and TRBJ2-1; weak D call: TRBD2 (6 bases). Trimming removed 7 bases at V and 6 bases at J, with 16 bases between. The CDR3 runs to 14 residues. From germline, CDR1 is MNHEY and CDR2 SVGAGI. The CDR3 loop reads CASKDYLGRNEQFF. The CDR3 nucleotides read TGTGCCAGCAAGGACTACCTTGGTCGCAATGAGCAGTTCTTC.

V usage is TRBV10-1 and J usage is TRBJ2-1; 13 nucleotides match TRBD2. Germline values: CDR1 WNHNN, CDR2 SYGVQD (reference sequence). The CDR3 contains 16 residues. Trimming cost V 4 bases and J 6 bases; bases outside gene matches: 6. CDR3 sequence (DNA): TGCGCCAGCAGTGGTTCAGGACTAGCGGGAGTCAATGAGCAGTTCTTC. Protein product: CASSGSGLAGVNEQFF.

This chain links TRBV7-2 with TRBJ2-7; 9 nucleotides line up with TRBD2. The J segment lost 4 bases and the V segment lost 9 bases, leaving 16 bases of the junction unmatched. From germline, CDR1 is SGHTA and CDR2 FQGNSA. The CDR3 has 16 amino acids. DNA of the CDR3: TGTGCCAGTACCGGCCCCCCGGGACTAGCAAGTTACGAGCAGTACTTC. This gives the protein CASTGPPGLASYEQYF.

CDR3 sequence reads: CASSGASGGPYEQYF. The CDR3 coding sequence is TGCGCCAGCAGCGGAGCTAGCGGGGGTCCCTACGAGCAGTACTTC. The V gene is TRBV5-1, the J gene TRBJ2-7; 10 bases are shared with TRBD2. The germline CDR1 and CDR2 sequences are SGHRS and YFSETQ. This CDR3 comprises 15 residues. With 4 bases clipped from V and 2 bases from J, the junction kept 6 bases outside the gene matches. Full variable domain (outside the CDR3, taken from reference TRBV5-1 and TRBJ2-7): KAGVTQTPRYLIKTRGQQVTLSCSPISGHRSVSWYQQTPGQGLQFLFEYFSETQRNKGNFPGRFSGRQFSNSRSEMNVSTLELGDSALYLCASSGASGGPYEQYFGPGTRLTVT.

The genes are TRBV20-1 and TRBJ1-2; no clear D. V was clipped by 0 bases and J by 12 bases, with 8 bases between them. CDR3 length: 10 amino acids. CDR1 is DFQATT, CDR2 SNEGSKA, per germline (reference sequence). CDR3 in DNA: TGCAGTGCTAGAGATCTCGTAGACACCTTC. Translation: CSARDLVDTF.

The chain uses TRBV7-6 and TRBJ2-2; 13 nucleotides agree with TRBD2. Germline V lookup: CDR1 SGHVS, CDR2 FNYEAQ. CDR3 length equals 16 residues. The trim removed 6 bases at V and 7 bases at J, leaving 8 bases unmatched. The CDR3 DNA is TGTGCCAGCAGTTCCCGGACTAGCGGGGGACACGGGGAGCTGTTTTTT. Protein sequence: CASSSRTSGGHGELFF.

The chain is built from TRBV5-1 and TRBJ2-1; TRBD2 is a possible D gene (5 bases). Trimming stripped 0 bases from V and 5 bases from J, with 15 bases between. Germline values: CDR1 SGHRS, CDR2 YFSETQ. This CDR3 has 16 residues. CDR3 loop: CASSLAPGWVNNEQFF. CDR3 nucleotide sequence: TGCGCCAGCAGCTTGGCCCCGGGGTGGGTCAACAATGAGCAGTTCTTC.

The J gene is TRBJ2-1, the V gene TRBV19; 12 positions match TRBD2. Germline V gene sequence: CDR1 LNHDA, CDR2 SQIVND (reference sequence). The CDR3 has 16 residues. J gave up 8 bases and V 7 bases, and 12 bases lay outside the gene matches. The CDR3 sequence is CASTPGEASGRDEQFF. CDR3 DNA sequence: TGTGCCAGTACCCCTGGGGAGGCTAGCGGGAGGGATGAGCAGTTCTTC.

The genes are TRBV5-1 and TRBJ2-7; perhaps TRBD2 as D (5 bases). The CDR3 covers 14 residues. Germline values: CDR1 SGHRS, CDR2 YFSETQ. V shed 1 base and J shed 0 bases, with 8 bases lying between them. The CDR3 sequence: CASSLYDYSYEQYF. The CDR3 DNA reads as TGCGCCAGCAGCTTGTATGACTACTCCTACGAGCAGTACTTC.